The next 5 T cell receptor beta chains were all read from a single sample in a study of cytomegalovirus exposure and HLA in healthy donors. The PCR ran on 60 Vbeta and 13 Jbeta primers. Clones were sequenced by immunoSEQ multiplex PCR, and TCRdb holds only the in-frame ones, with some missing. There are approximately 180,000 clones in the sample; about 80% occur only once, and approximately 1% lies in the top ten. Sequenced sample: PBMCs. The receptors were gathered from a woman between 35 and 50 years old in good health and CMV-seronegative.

CDR3 region: CASSLLAGGGEQYV. For the CDR3, the DNA is TGTGCCAGCAGTTTACTAGCGGGAGGAGGCGAGCAGTACGTC. This chain uses TRBV27 with TRBJ2-7; 11 nucleotides match TRBD2. V gave up 2 bases and J gave up 6 bases; unmatched junction bases: 3. CDR1 is MNHEY and CDR2 is SMNVEV in the germline V gene (reference sequence). This CDR3 is 14 amino acids long.

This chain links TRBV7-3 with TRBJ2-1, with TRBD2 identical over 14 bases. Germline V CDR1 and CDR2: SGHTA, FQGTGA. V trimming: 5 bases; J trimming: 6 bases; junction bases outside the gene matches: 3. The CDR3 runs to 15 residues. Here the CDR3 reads CASSRLAGGANEQFF. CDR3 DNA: TGTGCCAGCAGCCGACTAGCGGGAGGGGCCAATGAGCAGTTCTTC. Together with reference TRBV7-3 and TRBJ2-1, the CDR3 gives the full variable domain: GAGVSQTPSNKVTEKGKYVELRCDPISGHTALYWYRQSLGQGPEFLIYFQGTGAADDSGLPNDRFFAVRPEGSVSTLKIQRTERGDSAVYLCASSRLAGGANEQFFGPGTRLTVL.

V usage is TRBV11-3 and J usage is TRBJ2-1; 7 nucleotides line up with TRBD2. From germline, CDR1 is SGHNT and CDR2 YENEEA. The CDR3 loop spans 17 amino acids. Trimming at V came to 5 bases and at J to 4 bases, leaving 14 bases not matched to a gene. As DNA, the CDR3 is TGTGCCAGCAGCGCACGACTAGCCGCAGAGGGTTACAATGAGCAGTTCTTC. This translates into CASSARLAAEGYNEQFF.

DNA for the CDR3: TGTGCTAGTGGCCAGTCCAGAGATACGCAGTATTTT. The encoded protein is CASGQSRDTQYF. This chain joins TRBV12-5 and TRBJ2-3; D uncertain. CDR3 length: 12 residues. Germline CDR1 and CDR2: LGHNT and FRNRAP. Trimming took 6 bases from V and 5 from J, leaving 9 bases between them.

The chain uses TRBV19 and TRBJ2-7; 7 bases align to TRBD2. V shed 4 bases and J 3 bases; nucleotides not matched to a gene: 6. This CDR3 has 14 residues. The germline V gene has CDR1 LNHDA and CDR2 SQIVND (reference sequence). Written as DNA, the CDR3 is TGTGCCAGTAGTACTAGCGGATACCGCTACGAGCAGTACTTC. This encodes CASSTSGYRYEQYF.